This T cell receptor beta chain is drawn from a study of PD-1 blockade in classical Hodgkin lymphoma. Repertoires were generated with immunoSEQ multiplex PCR, while TCRdb's copy carries only in-frame clones and drops some. This table holds about 37,000 clones, just over 85% found once. This CDR3 is 12 amino acids long. Trimming shortened V by 4 bases and J by 0 bases, and 3 bases separated the two germline ends. Germline CDR1 reads SGHNT; CDR2 reads YYREEE (reference sequence). Study results and caveats: Diminished baseline TCR diversity has been reported in newly diagnosed patients relative to healthy donors.

The patients all showed relapse after autologous stem cell transplantation, while their brentuximab vedotin exposure varied. Comment on this clone: The antigen is undetermined.

The J gene is TRBJ2-3, the V gene TRBV5-4, with D uncertain. The sequencing used peripheral blood mononuclear cells (PBMCs), collected before the second cycle of nivolumab. The clonotype originates from a human donor with classical Hodgkin lymphoma. This chain's CDR3 is CASSLSTDTQYF. The CDR3 DNA reads as TGTGCCAGCAGCCTGAGCACAGATACGCAGTATTTT. The full variable domain, completed using reference TRBV5-4 and TRBJ2-3, is ETGVTQSPTHLIKTRGQQVTLRCSSQSGHNTVSWYQQALGQGPQFIFQYYREEENGRGNFPPRFSGLQFPNYSSELNVNALELDDSALYLCASSLSTDTQYFGPGTRLTVL.